A selection of T cell receptor beta chains follows, all from one sample in a study of blood T cells in healthy people across ages. One entry per CDR3 protein, called by TCRdb with MiXCR from the 5' RACE reads. The sample consists of almost 550,000 distinct CDR3 sequences, about 24% of them appearing once. These same records also appear under a second study, on T cells of mothers and their children.

Sequencing was done on a sample of blood. These TCRs come from a boy aged 5-17 years in good health. Each CDR3 is given with its conserved first and last residue. The order of the fields is D gene, J gene, clone size, V gene, CDR3 DNA, CDR3 protein. D genes are given only for firm matches. Clone size is stated in some rows and not others, as once, few, many or a class when expanded.

. | TRBJ2-1 | few | TRBV7-6 | TGTGCCAGCAGCTCTTACCCCATGGACAGTCGCTTCGGGCAGTTCTTC | CASSSYPMDSRFGQFF
. | TRBJ2-1 | . | TRBV4-3 | TGCGCCAGCAGCCAAGATTCAGGATACTGGGGGAATGAGCAGTTCTTC | CASSQDSGYWGNEQFF
TRBD1 | TRBJ2-1 | . | TRBV7-9 | TGTGCCAGCAGTACGGGACAGAGACACAATGAGCAGTTCTTC | CASSTGQRHNEQFF
. | TRBJ1-5 | . | TRBV28 | TGTGCCAGCTGGGACAGCAATCAGCCCCAGCATTTT | CASWDSNQPQHF
. | TRBJ2-2 | few | TRBV4-1 | TGCGCCAGCAGCCAAGACCCCCCGGGGACCGGGGAGCTGTTTTTT | CASSQDPPGTGELFF
. | TRBJ2-3 | . | TRBV12-3/TRBV12-4 | TGTGCCAGCAGTTTAAGGCAGGGCTACAGCACAGATACGCAGTATTTT | CASSLRQGYSTDTQYF
. | TRBJ1-2 | few | TRBV3-1 | TGTGCCAGCAGCCAAAGCGGCGACTATGGCTACACCTTC | CASSQSGDYGYTF
TRBD1 | TRBJ2-1 | . | TRBV7-3 | TGTGCCAGCGGCTTAAGTGGTCTCCGGGACAGGGCCTACAATGAGCAGTTCTTC | CASGLSGLRDRAYNEQFF
. | TRBJ1-3 | few | TRBV7-2 | TGTGCCAGCAGCCCCGGGCCTTCTGGAAACACCATATATTTT | CASSPGPSGNTIYF
TRBD2 | TRBJ2-3 | . | TRBV4-3 | TGCGCCAGCAGCCAAGAGGCCAGCGGGAGAAGAGATACGCAGTATTTT | CASSQEASGRRDTQYF
. | TRBJ2-3 | few | TRBV20-1 | TGCAGTGCTCCTAATCCCGGGTCCCCAGATACGCGGTATTTT | CSAPNPGSPDTRYF
. | TRBJ2-5 | few | TRBV6-2/TRBV6-3 | TGTGCCAGCAGTTATCCGTGGGGGGTCGTCACGGAGACCCAGTACTTC | CASSYPWGVVTETQYF
. | TRBJ1-2 | . | TRBV12-3/TRBV12-4 | TGTGCCTCAAACCCGGGGCCCGGCTATGGCTACACCTTC | CASNPGPGYGYTF
TRBD2 | TRBJ2-1 | few | TRBV5-1 | TGCGCCAGCAGCTTGGCCGGACTAGCGGGAGATCTCAATGAGCAGTTCTTC | CASSLAGLAGDLNEQFF
. | TRBJ1-1 | once | TRBV3-1 | TGTGCCAGCAGCCCTTCGGGGGCCGGGGACACTGAAGCTTTCTTT | CASSPSGAGDTEAFF
. | TRBJ1-2 | . | TRBV3-1 | TGTGCCAGCAGCATAACAGGGCAGGGCAACTATGGCTACACCTTC | CASSITGQGNYGYTF
TRBD2 | TRBJ2-7 | . | TRBV20-1 | TGCAGTGGAAGAGCGCGGGGGGACTACTACGAGCAGTACTTC | CSGRARGDYYEQYF
TRBD1 | TRBJ2-1 | few | TRBV4-2 | TGTGCCAGCAGCCAACCCACAGGGGTGGGTACAAATGAGCAGTTCTTC | CASSQPTGVGTNEQFF
TRBD2 | TRBJ2-3 | . | TRBV10-3 | TGTGCCATCAGGTCTAGCGGAGGGTTCACAGATACGCAGTATTTT | CAIRSSGGFTDTQYF
. | TRBJ1-1 | . | TRBV3-1 | TGTGCCAGCAGCCAAAAGAACACTGAAGCTTTCTTT | CASSQKNTEAFF
. | TRBJ2-1 | few | TRBV28 | TGTGCCGGAGGGAAACGACGGGAGTCGTACAATGAGCAGTTCTTC | CAGGKRRESYNEQFF
. | TRBJ2-3 | . | TRBV5-1 | TGCGCCAGCCGCCTAACTAGCACAGATACGCAGTATTTT | CASRLTSTDTQYF
. | TRBJ1-3 | . | TRBV4-3 | TGCGCCAGCAGCCAAGATTTGTGGGGCGAAACACCTCGGGACTCTGGAAACACCATATATTTT | CASSQDLWGETPRDSGNTIYF
TRBD1 | TRBJ2-7 | . | TRBV3-1 | TGTGCCAGCAGCCCGCCAGGGACAGGGAGGTACGAGCAGTACTTC | CASSPPGTGRYEQYF
TRBD2 | TRBJ2-5 | . | TRBV4-1 | TGCGCCAGCAGCCAAGAAGGGACTAGCGGACGATTGGTCTTC | CASSQEGTSGRLVF
TRBD2 | TRBJ2-2 | . | TRBV2 | TGTGCCAGCAGTGTGGGCTGGCTAGCGGTCACCGGGGAGCTGTTTTTT | CASSVGWLAVTGELFF
TRBD2 | TRBJ2-3 | few | TRBV6-4 | TGTGCCAGCAGTCCCCGGGCGGGGGAGGCCACAGATACGCAGTATTTT | CASSPRAGEATDTQYF
TRBD2 | TRBJ2-3 | few | TRBV7-2 | TGTGCCAGCGATCTAAGCGGACTAGCAGATACGCAGTATTTT | CASDLSGLADTQYF
. | TRBJ1-4 | many | TRBV9 | TGTGCCAGCAGCGTAGGGGGGGCAACTAATGAAAAACTGTTTTTT | CASSVGGATNEKLFF
. | TRBJ1-1 | . | TRBV4-3 | TGCGCCAGCAGCCAAGAAGTGGTCGGGGACACTGAAGCTTTCTTT | CASSQEVVGDTEAFF
TRBD2 | TRBJ2-1 | few | TRBV6-6 | TGTACCAGCAGTTCTGTAGCGGGGCCCTACAATGAGCAGTTCTTC | CTSSSVAGPYNEQFF
. | TRBJ2-4 | many | TRBV7-2 | TGTGCCAGCAGCCCCGTGCCCGGACAGGCCAAAAACATTCAGTACTTC | CASSPVPGQAKNIQYF
TRBD1 | TRBJ2-5 | . | TRBV20-1 | TGCAGTGCTCGGCAACCGGGACAGCAAGAGACCCAGTACTTC | CSARQPGQQETQYF
TRBD1 | TRBJ1-1 | few | TRBV3-1 | TGTGCCAGCAGTTTAAACAGGGGGCTGGGCACTGAAGCTTTCTTT | CASSLNRGLGTEAFF
TRBD1 | TRBJ2-6 | few | TRBV20-1 | TGCAGTGCTCGACAGGGGGGCTCTGGGGCCAACGTCCTGACTTTC | CSARQGGSGANVLTF
. | TRBJ2-7 | few | TRBV2 | TGTGCCAGCGGGTTAAACGGGGAATCCGGGCAGTACTTC | CASGLNGESGQYF
TRBD2 | TRBJ2-2 | . | TRBV20-1 | TGCAGTGCTAGAGATTCGGCGGGAGGGGGGAACACCGGGGAGCTGTTTTTT | CSARDSAGGGNTGELFF
. | TRBJ1-4 | . | TRBV7-2 | TGTGCCAGCAGCTCATCCGGGACCTCAAATGAAAAACTGTTTTTT | CASSSSGTSNEKLFF
. | TRBJ2-1 | . | TRBV6-5 | TGTGCCAGCAGTAGGAGCGGACCCACCTACAATGAGCAGTTCTTC | CASSRSGPTYNEQFF
TRBD1 | TRBJ2-5 | . | TRBV5-5 | TGTGCCAGCAGCTTGGTTTTGGGACAGCAAGAGACCCAGTACTTC | CASSLVLGQQETQYF
TRBD1 | TRBJ2-7 | few | TRBV5-1 | TGCGCCAGCAGCGACCGGGACAGCCTCTACGAGCAGTACTTC | CASSDRDSLYEQYF